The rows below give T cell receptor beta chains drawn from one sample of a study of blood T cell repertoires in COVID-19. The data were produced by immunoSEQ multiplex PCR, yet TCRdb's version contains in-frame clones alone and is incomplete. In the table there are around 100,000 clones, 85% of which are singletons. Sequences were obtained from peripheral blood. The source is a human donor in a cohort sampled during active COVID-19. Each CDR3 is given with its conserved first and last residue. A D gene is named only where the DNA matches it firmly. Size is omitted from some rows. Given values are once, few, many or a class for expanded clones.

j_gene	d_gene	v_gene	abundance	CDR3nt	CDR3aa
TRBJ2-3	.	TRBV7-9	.	TGTGCCAGCAGACGGGACTTAGGAGATACGCAGTATTTT	CASRRDLGDTQYF
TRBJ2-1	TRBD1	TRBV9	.	TGTGCCAGCAGCAGCCGGGACAGTCCCTACAATGAGCAGTTCTTC	CASSSRDSPYNEQFF
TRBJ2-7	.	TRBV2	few	TGTGCCAGCAGTAGACAGTACGAGCAGTACTTC	CASSRQYEQYF
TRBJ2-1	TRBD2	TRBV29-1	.	TGCAGCGTTGGCGGAATTGAGGGAGGGGAGCAGTTCTTC	CSVGGIEGGEQFF
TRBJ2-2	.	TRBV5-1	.	TGCGCCAGCAGCCCCGCAACCCTTAGTCTCGGGGAGCTGTTTTTT	CASSPATLSLGELFF
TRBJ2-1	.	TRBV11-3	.	TGTGCCAGCAGCTCGGACATTTACAATGAGCAGTTCTTC	CASSSDIYNEQFF
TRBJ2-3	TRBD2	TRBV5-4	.	TGTGCCAGCAGCTTGGATGGGACTAGCCGAACTGATACGCAGTATTTT	CASSLDGTSRTDTQYF
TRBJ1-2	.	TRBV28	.	TGTGCCAGCAAATCGGTGGGGGGATTCGATGGCTACACCTTC	CASKSVGGFDGYTF
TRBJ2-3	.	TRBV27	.	TGTGCCAGCAGTTTACGGACAGATAGCACAGATACGCAGTATTTT	CASSLRTDSTDTQYF
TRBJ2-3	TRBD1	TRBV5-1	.	TGCGCCAGCAGCTTAGGTGGTTTTCGGGACAGTTACACAGATACGCAGTATTTT	CASSLGGFRDSYTDTQYF
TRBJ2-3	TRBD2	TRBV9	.	TGTGCCAGCAGCCCCTGGACTAGCCAAGGCACAGATACGCAGTATTTT	CASSPWTSQGTDTQYF
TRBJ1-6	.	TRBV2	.	TGTGCCAGCATCCAGGGAGGTTTGAATAATTCACCCCTCCACTTT	CASIQGGLNNSPLHF
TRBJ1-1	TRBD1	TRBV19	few	TGTGCCAGTAGTAGTACCGGGACAGGAAACACTGAAGCTTTCTTT	CASSSTGTGNTEAFF
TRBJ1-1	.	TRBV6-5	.	TGTGCCAGCAGGTCATCGGGGGGCACTGAAGCTTTCTTT	CASRSSGGTEAFF
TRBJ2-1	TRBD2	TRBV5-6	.	TGTGCCAGCAGCTTGGTGTTAGCGGGGAGCAATGAGCAGTTCTTC	CASSLVLAGSNEQFF
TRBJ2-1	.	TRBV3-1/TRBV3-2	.	TGTGCCAGCAGCCCATCTGTTGGGGGGATAACCTACAATGAGCAGTTCTTC	CASSPSVGGITYNEQFF
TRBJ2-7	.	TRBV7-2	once	TGTGCCAGCAGCTCCGGATGGGCCTCGTACGAGCAGTACTTC	CASSSGWASYEQYF
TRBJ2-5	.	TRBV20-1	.	TGCAGTGCTAGTAGGGGGTACCAAGAGACCCAGTACTTC	CSASRGYQETQYF
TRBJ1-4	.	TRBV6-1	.	TGTGCCAGCAGTGAAGACGCGGCGTGGGAAAAACTGTTTTTT	CASSEDAAWEKLFF
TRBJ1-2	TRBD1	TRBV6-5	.	TGTGCCAGCAGACGACAGGGGATCAACTATGGCTACACCTTC	CASRRQGINYGYTF
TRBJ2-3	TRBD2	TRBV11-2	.	TGTGCCAGCAGCACGGGACTAGCGGGGACAGATACGCAGTATTTT	CASSTGLAGTDTQYF
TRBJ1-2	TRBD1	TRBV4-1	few	TGCGCCAGCAGCCAAGGATCGGAGGGGGCCTATGGCTACACCTTC	CASSQGSEGAYGYTF
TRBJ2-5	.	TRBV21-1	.	TGTGCCAGCAGCAAAACCCGGCCGGGGTCTTCGAACCAAGAGACCCAGTACTTC	CASSKTRPGSSNQETQYF
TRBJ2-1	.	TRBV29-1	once	TGCAGCATCCTTAGCTCCTACAATGAGCAGTTCTTC	CSILSSYNEQFF
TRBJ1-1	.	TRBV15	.	TGTGCCACCAGCAGAGCTTCTGGGAGGCCACTTAGAATGAACACTGAAGCTTTCTTT	CATSRASGRPLRMNTEAFF
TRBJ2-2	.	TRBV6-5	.	TGTGCCAGCAGTTATAACAGGGACACCGGGGAGCTGTTTTTT	CASSYNRDTGELFF
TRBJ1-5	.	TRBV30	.	TGTGCCTGGAGTGTAAACACCTATCAGCCCCAGCATTTT	CAWSVNTYQPQHF
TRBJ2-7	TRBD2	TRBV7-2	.	TGTGCCAGCAGCTTAGTGTCTAGCGGGGGCTTCTCCTACGAGCAGTACTTC	CASSLVSSGGFSYEQYF
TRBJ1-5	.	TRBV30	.	TGTGCCTGGAGTTCGGGAGGGAGCCAGCCCCAGCATTTT	CAWSSGGSQPQHF